Sequencing of this T cell receptor beta chain was carried out in a study of early T cells in non-severe SARS-CoV-2 infection. This clonotype has more than one count but fewer than ten. One end of the junction fails to match germline, which may point to a read error. Individual cDNA molecules were tagged with unique molecular identifiers, the study reported. Using its own MiXCR run on the 5' RACE reads, TCRdb lists one record per CDR3 protein. The sample comprises 64,000 or so distinct CDR3 sequences, around 14% of which are singletons, and roughly 4.2% rests with the top ten. The clonotype comes from an adult who was a healthcare worker with PCR-confirmed SARS-CoV-2 infection or an uninfected control (not recorded which). Sequencing was done on a sample of whole blood.

The CDR3 DNA is TGTGCTAGTGGTTTGAGCCTAGCGGCTGAAGCCTTC. Translating gives CASGLSLAAEAF. V is TRBV12-5 and J is TRBJ2-4; TRBD2 matches 7 bases. Looked up from germline, CDR1 is LGHNT and CDR2 is FRNRAP. The CDR3 sequence is 12 residues long.